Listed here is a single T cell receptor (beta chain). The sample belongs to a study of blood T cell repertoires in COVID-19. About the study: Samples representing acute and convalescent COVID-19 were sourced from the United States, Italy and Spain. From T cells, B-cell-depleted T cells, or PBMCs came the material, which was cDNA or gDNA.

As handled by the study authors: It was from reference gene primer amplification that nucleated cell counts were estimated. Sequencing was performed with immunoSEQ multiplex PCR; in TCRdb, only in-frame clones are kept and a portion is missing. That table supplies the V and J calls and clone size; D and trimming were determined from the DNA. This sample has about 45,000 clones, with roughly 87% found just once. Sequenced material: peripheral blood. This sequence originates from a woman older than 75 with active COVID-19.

The CDR3 region is CSGDRGTEAFF. The CDR3 nucleotides read TGCAGCGGGGACAGGGGGACTGAAGCTTTCTTT. The rearrangement uses TRBV29-1 and TRBJ1-1; 11 bases align to TRBD1. The CDR3 has 11 amino acids. CDR1 and CDR2 from the germline V gene are SQVTM and ANQGSEA. V gave up 7 bases and J gave up 5 bases; unmatched junction bases: 0.